This TCR beta chain was sequenced for a study of Graves' ophthalmopathy and Graves' hyperthyroidism. Broader study findings: Appearing in blood as well were most expanded thyroid clonotypes above 0.001 frequency.

No progression to ophthalmopathy over 18 months defined stable hyperthyroidism. Aged 18 to 65, hyperthyroidism patients had new diagnoses of under 2 months' duration. What supplied the PBMCs was more than 7.5 ml of fresh peripheral blood. Amplified material comprised TCR beta CDR3 regions derived from RNA transcripts. RT-PCR was first run with HTBI primers, then multiplex PCR in a second round. MiXCR, applied by TCRdb to the multiplex PCR reads, yields one record per CDR3 protein. This table holds about 400,000 distinct CDR3 sequences, under 25% found once. A remark on this clonotype: The target antigen is unknown.

Source material: peripheral blood. This TCR was recovered from a woman aged 18-30 years with stable Graves' hyperthyroidism.

Written as DNA, the CDR3 is TGTGCCAGCAGTCCCCGGGACTCGAAAGAGACCCAGTACTTC. Translating gives CASSPRDSKETQYF. This chain joins TRBV6-1 and TRBJ2-5, with a weak D call TRBD2 (6 bases). This CDR3 has 14 amino acids. V dropped 5 bases and J dropped 3 bases, with 13 bases sitting between them. From germline, CDR1 is MNHNS and CDR2 SASEGT.